This T cell receptor beta chain is drawn from a study of cytomegalovirus exposure and HLA in healthy donors. Overall study results and limits: With high specificity and sensitivity, the classifier reportedly diagnosed cytomegalovirus status. TCR beta chains numbering more than 150 were designated cytomegalovirus-associated. Usually a TCR sequence was rare, but some public TCRs were found in many donors.

Trimming stripped 0 bases from V and 3 bases from J, with 11 bases between. The CDR3 runs to 15 residues. The germline V gene has CDR1 LGHNA and CDR2 YSLEER. Repertoires were generated with immunoSEQ multiplex PCR, while TCRdb's copy carries only in-frame clones and drops some. Of some 67,000 clones in the sample, about 95% were seen once. Concerning this clone itself: Its antigen is as yet unknown.

The rearrangement links TRBV4-3 to TRBJ1-2, with D perhaps matching TRBD1 (5 bases). This clonotype was sampled from a woman aged 18-30 years in good health and CMV-seronegative. The sample taken for sequencing was PBMCs. The CDR3 spells CASSQEAGGYYGYTF. CDR3 nucleotide sequence: TGCGCCAGCAGCCAAGAGGCGGGGGGGTACTATGGCTACACCTTC.